Below are 18 T cell receptor beta chains sequenced from a single sample in a study of metastatic and nonmetastatic thyroid tumors. With MiXCR, TCRdb reprocessed the PCR reads. The table has about 19,000 clones, roughly 22% seen once. There were no patients who had received any treatment before thyroid surgery. The sequenced material came from tumor tissue. The receptors were gathered from a male donor with papillary thyroid cancer or a benign thyroid nodule (not recorded which). Some clones in this sample may be carry-over from other donors' samples.

This chain connects TRBV6-1 to TRBJ2-3, with 8 bases that match TRBD1. Trimming at V came to 6 bases and at J to 6 bases, leaving 8 bases not matched to a gene. This CDR3 comprises 14 residues. Germline V lookup: CDR1 MNHNS, CDR2 SASEGT. Written as DNA, the CDR3 is TGTGCCAGCAGCAGGGACAGGAAGATCGATACGCAGTATTTT. It encodes CASSRDRKIDTQYF.

This clone was found many times. The V call is TRBV5-5, the J call TRBJ2-2; TRBD1 matches 7 bases. J gave up 0 bases and V 2 bases, and 1 base lay outside the gene matches. CDR3 length: 15 amino acids. Germline loops: CDR1 SGHKS, CDR2 YYEKEE (reference sequence). The CDR3 nucleotides read TGTGCCAGCAGCTTAGGGGGCACGAACACCGGGGAGCTGTTTTTT. Encoded protein: CASSLGGTNTGELFF.

Details on this clone: Given the absence of the conserved phenylalanine or tryptophan at the CDR3 end, a read error is likely. The rearrangement uses TRBV28 and TRBJ1-1; a weak D match, TRBD1 (5 bases). Germline V gene data show CDR1 as MDHEN and CDR2 as SYDVKM. This CDR3 comprises 13 residues. V was shortened by 3 bases and J by 6 bases, with 11 bases between the two germline ends. The CDR3 region has the DNA TGTGCCAGCAGTTTCCAGGGTTACCCTGAAGCTTTCGTT. This sequence encodes CASSFQGYPEAFV.

This clone was detected a few times. The J gene is TRBJ2-7, the V gene TRBV28, with TRBD1 matching 10 bases. The germline CDR1 and CDR2 sequences are MDHEN and SYDVKM. There are 17 residues in the CDR3. Trimming cost V 6 bases and J 5 bases; bases outside gene matches: 16. CDR3 DNA sequence: TGTGCCAGCAGCCCACCCGTGGGGACAGGGGACCTAAACGAGCAGTACTTC. It yields the protein CASSPPVGTGDLNEQYF.

This clone was counted only a few times. The genes are TRBV28 and TRBJ2-5, with D possibly matching TRBD2 (6 bases). This CDR3 is built from 18 residues. Germline CDR1 reads MDHEN; CDR2 reads SYDVKM. The V end was cut by 7 bases, the J end by 4 bases, with 28 bases between. CDR3 nucleotide sequence: TGTGCCAGCACCTACTTGTACGGGCGGGACCGAAGTGGAGAGACCCAGTACTTC. It translates to CASTYLYGRDRSGETQYF. The whole variable domain, filled in from reference TRBV28 and TRBJ2-5, reads DVKVTQSSRYLVKRTGEKVFLECVQDMDHENMFWYRQDPGLGLRLIYFSYDVKMKEKGDIPEGYSVSREKKERFSLILESASTNQTSMYLCASTYLYGRDRSGETQYFGPGTRLLVL.

This clone was counted ten times or more. The CDR3 sequence is CASSLDQQYTEAFF. CDR3 sequence (DNA): TGTGCCAGCAGCTTAGACCAGCAGTACACTGAAGCTTTCTTT. The chain links TRBV7-9 to TRBJ1-1, with no clear D. The CDR3 totals 14 residues. V shed 1 base and J shed 3 bases, with 9 bases lying between them. Germline V gives CDR1 SEHNR, CDR2 FQNEAQ (reference sequence).

The chain combines TRBV6-2 or TRBV6-3 with TRBJ1-6; no reliable D call. This CDR3 is built from 13 residues. The ends were cut back, 0 bases at V and 15 bases at J, with 12 bases in the middle. The germline V gene has CDR1 MNHEY and CDR2 SVGEGT. The CDR3 is CASSYSWDSGLHF. Written as DNA, the CDR3 is TGTGCCAGCAGTTACTCTTGGGATTCGGGCCTCCACTTT.

By sample share, this clone is medium-sized (0.01 to 0.1%). V usage is TRBV19 and J usage is TRBJ2-3; 7 bases line up with TRBD1. Unmatched junction bases numbered 5, after V lost 6 bases and J lost 2 bases. This CDR3 contains 14 residues. Germline V gene lookup returns CDR1 LNHDA and CDR2 SQIVND (reference sequence). The CDR3 DNA reads as TGTGCCAGTAGCCGACAGGGAGCCACAGATACGCAGTATTTT. This encodes CASSRQGATDTQYF.

This clone occurred many times. The rearrangement links TRBV2 to TRBJ1-3, with D unresolved. CDR3 length: 15 amino acids. CDR1 is SNHLY and CDR2 is FYNNEI in the germline V gene. The V end lost 7 bases, the J end lost 2 bases, and 15 bases lay between the germline ends. The CDR3 DNA sequence: TGTGCCAGCACCTTCCGGACGGGCGCTGGAAACACCATATATTTT. This gives the protein CASTFRTGAGNTIYF.

This chain uses TRBV4-1 with TRBJ1-1, with D tentatively TRBD1 (6 bases). V lost 1 base to trimming and J lost 1 base, with 10 bases between them. This CDR3 comprises 15 residues. Germline loops: CDR1 MGHRA, CDR2 YSYEKL. Written as DNA, the CDR3 is TGCGCCAGCAGCCAAGTATCGACAGGGAACACTGAAGCTTTCTTT. This sequence encodes CASSQVSTGNTEAFF.

This clone was seen many times. The chain employs TRBV20-1 and TRBJ1-2, with D possibly being TRBD1 (5 bases). Germline loops: CDR1 DFQATT, CDR2 SNEGSKA (reference sequence). The CDR3 covers 12 residues. The germline V and J ends were trimmed by 0 bases and 5 bases, with 7 bases remaining between them. The CDR3 nucleotides read TGCAGTGCTAGAGACAGGGTTTATGGCTACACCTTC. This sequence encodes CSARDRVYGYTF.

The sample holds many counts of this clone. The chain couples TRBV5-1 to TRBJ1-1; D is undetermined. CDR1 and CDR2 (germline): SGHRS, YFSETQ. V was clipped by 4 bases and J by 4 bases, with 17 bases between them. The CDR3 covers 15 residues. CDR3 nucleotides: TGCGCCAGCAGCGCATCCGGGAGAGGGAGCACTGAAGCTTTCTTT. Protein sequence: CASSASGRGSTEAFF.

This clone was detected only once. This sequence joins TRBV12-3 or TRBV12-4 and TRBJ2-7; D is possibly TRBD1 (6 bases). The CDR3 has 16 amino acids. Written as DNA, the CDR3 is TGTGGAAGCAGTTTACCCGGACAGTTGGCCATCTACGAGCAGTACTTC. Encoded protein: CGSSLPGQLAIYEQYF.

Points on this clone: An end of the junction does not agree with germline; a read error may underlie this. The V gene is TRBV19, the J gene TRBJ2-3; 11 bases are a match to TRBD2. This CDR3 is built from 19 residues. Germline V CDR1 and CDR2: LNHDA, SQIVND (reference sequence). CDR3 sequence: CVSSISQLSGRAGGDTRYF. The CDR3 DNA follows: TGTGTCAGTAGTATTTCACAGCTTAGCGGGAGGGCCGGTGGAGATACGCGGTATTTT.

This clone was observed a few times. One end of the junction is discordant with germline, which a read error may explain. This rearrangement joins TRBV12-3 or TRBV12-4 to TRBJ2-7, with 16 bases identical to TRBD2. The length of the CDR3 is 16 residues. The CDR3 spells CDSTRGLAGGLYEQYF. Written as DNA, the CDR3 is TGTGACAGCACACGGGGACTAGCGGGAGGGCTGTACGAGCAGTACTTC.

This clone has ten or more counts. The chain uses TRBV24-1 and TRBJ2-1, with TRBD1 matching 7 bases. The CDR3 consists of 15 residues. Trimming took 7 bases from V and 2 from J; bases not matched to a gene: 7. Per the germline V gene, CDR1 is KGHDR and CDR2 is SFDVKD. The CDR3: CATSPGTDPYNEQFF. The CDR3 DNA is TGTGCCACCAGCCCCGGGACAGACCCCTACAATGAGCAGTTCTTC.

With respect to this clone: A junction end diverges from the germline sequence, so it may reflect a read error. The chain is built from TRBV11-3 and TRBJ2-2; TRBD2 matches at 7 bases. Germline-derived CDR1 and CDR2 are SGHNT and YENEEA. CDR3 length: 14 residues. Here the CDR3 reads CAITSDKNTGDLFF. As DNA, the CDR3 is TGTGCCATTACTAGCGACAAGAACACCGGGGATCTGTTTTTT.

This clone has ten or more counts. The identical CDR3 is also encoded by other nucleotide sequences in the sample. V is TRBV5-1 and J is TRBJ2-3; 13 nucleotides line up with TRBD2. This CDR3 spans 16 amino acids. The V gene end was trimmed by 2 bases and the J gene end by 3 bases; junction bases not matched to a gene: 3. Per the germline V gene, CDR1 is SGHRS and CDR2 is YFSETQ. The CDR3 is CASSLRTSGSTDTQYF. The CDR3 region has the DNA TGCGCCAGCAGCTTACGGACTAGCGGGAGTACAGATACGCAGTATTTT.